A selection of T cell receptor beta chains follows, all from one sample in a study of cytomegalovirus exposure and HLA in healthy donors. Clones were read by immunoSEQ multiplex PCR, and TCRdb kept only the in-frame ones, dropping some. The repertoire holds 95,000 to 150,000 clones, with about three quarters as singletons. The sequenced sample was PBMCs. These receptors were collected from a woman in her 40s in good health and CMV-seronegative. CDR3s include the opening cysteine and the closing phenylalanine or tryptophan. Fields, in order: V gene, J gene, D gene, clone size, CDR3 protein, CDR3 DNA. The D gene is left open where the match is weak. Only part of the rows carry a size: once, few, many, or a class if the clone is expanded.

>TRBV7-9|TRBJ2-2|TRBD2|few
CASSLRTSGSGELFF
TGTGCCAGCAGCTTAAGGACTAGCGGGAGCGGGGAGCTGTTTTTT
>TRBV6-6|TRBJ1-1|-|-
CASSDYAGGGTEAFF
TGTGCCAGCAGCGATTACGCGGGCGGCGGCACTGAAGCTTTCTTT
>TRBV9|TRBJ2-3|TRBD1|-
CASSSTGDVTDTQYF
TGTGCCAGCAGCTCAACAGGGGACGTCACAGATACGCAGTATTTT
>TRBV20-1|TRBJ2-7|-|-
CSASGSYEQYF
TGCAGTGCTAGCGGGAGCTACGAGCAGTACTTC
>TRBV5-5|TRBJ2-1|-|-
CASSLSSYNEQFF
TGTGCCAGCAGCCTCAGCTCCTACAATGAGCAGTTCTTC
>TRBV4-2|TRBJ1-2|TRBD1|-
CASSRSQGADGYGYTF
TGTGCCAGCAGCCGGAGTCAGGGGGCGGATGGCTATGGCTACACCTTC
>TRBV19|TRBJ1-1|TRBD1|-
CASNSQGGSEVFF
TGTGCCAGTAATTCACAGGGGGGGAGTGAAGTTTTCTTT
>TRBV15|TRBJ2-1|-|-
CATSRGLVPYNEQFF
TGTGCCACCAGCAGAGGACTAGTCCCCTACAATGAGCAGTTCTTC
>TRBV10-2|TRBJ1-4|TRBD1|-
CASTRQGGRVEKLFF
TGCGCCAGCACCAGACAGGGTGGACGGGTTGAAAAACTGTTTTTT
>TRBV6-1|TRBJ1-4|TRBD1|few
CASSENRGRVEKLFF
TGTGCCAGCAGTGAAAACAGGGGGCGCGTAGAAAAACTGTTTTTT
>TRBV9|TRBJ2-7|TRBD1|-
CASSVAGTANYEQYF
TGTGCCAGCAGCGTAGCGGGGACAGCTAACTACGAGCAGTACTTC
>TRBV9|TRBJ2-3|-|-
CASSVEWGADTQYF
TGTGCCAGCAGCGTAGAGTGGGGAGCAGATACGCAGTATTTT
>TRBV28|TRBJ1-1|-|-
CASRSAGVTEAFF
TGTGCCAGCAGATCCGCGGGCGTCACTGAAGCTTTCTTT